The rows below give T cell receptor beta chains drawn from one sample of a study of shared clonotypes between healthy human individuals. Some clones are missing from TCRdb's copy, which holds only in-frame ones; the method was immunoSEQ multiplex PCR. The data show fewer than 600,000 clones, with around 80% seen just once and 12% held by the top ten. The material sequenced was PBMCs. These receptors were taken from a woman aged 40 to 55 in good health. Some clones in this sample may be carry-over from other donors' samples. Both conserved end residues are part of each CDR3. D genes are given only for firm matches. Only some rows state a clone size, as once, few, many or a class for expanded clones.

v_gene	abundance	j_gene	d_gene	CDR3aa	CDR3nt
TRBV11-2	many	TRBJ2-1	NA	CASSPGRRGEQFF	TGTGCCAGCAGCCCTGGGCGGAGGGGTGAGCAGTTCTTC
TRBV18	NA	TRBJ1-4	NA	CASSSTPGEKLFF	TGTGCCAGCTCGTCTACTCCGGGTGAAAAACTGTTTTTT
TRBV11-2	NA	TRBJ2-7	TRBD2	CASSLLAGDFYEQYF	TGTGCCAGCAGCCTTCTAGCGGGAGATTTTTACGAGCAGTACTTC
TRBV5-4	NA	TRBJ2-1	TRBD1	CASSLGQGLGNEQFF	TGTGCCAGCAGCTTGGGACAGGGGTTGGGAAATGAGCAGTTCTTC
TRBV7-2	NA	TRBJ2-5	NA	CASSAWDSSKGETQYF	TGTGCCAGCAGCGCCTGGGACTCCTCGAAAGGAGAGACCCAGTACTTC
TRBV18	many	TRBJ1-2	TRBD1	CASSGTANYGYTF	TGTGCCAGCTCGGGGACAGCTAACTATGGCTACACCTTC
TRBV19	few	TRBJ1-5	TRBD1	CASSVSGTGEGNQPQHF	TGTGCCAGTAGTGTCTCCGGGACAGGGGAGGGCAATCAGCCCCAGCATTTT
TRBV27	NA	TRBJ1-4	NA	CASSSSRREKLFF	TGTGCCAGCAGCAGCTCGCGTCGCGAAAAACTGTTTTTT
TRBV7-9	few	TRBJ1-4	NA	CASIGGRGGGLHEKLFF	TGTGCCAGCATCGGAGGCAGGGGAGGAGGTCTTCATGAAAAACTGTTTTTT
TRBV5-1	NA	TRBJ2-7	TRBD2	CASSPGGNEQYF	TGCGCCAGCAGCCCGGGGGGGAACGAGCAGTACTTC
TRBV28	NA	TRBJ2-3	NA	CASITPSRDTQYF	TGTGCCAGCATTACACCTAGTAGAGATACGCAGTATTTT
TRBV27	many	TRBJ1-1	NA	CASSERENTEAFF	TGTGCCAGCAGCGAGAGGGAGAACACTGAAGCTTTCTTT
TRBV5-4	few	TRBJ2-1	NA	CASSVGRFYNEQFF	TGTGCCAGCAGCGTGGGACGCTTCTACAATGAGCAGTTCTTC
TRBV7-2	NA	TRBJ2-2	TRBD2	CASSLAGLAGGSSVFF	TGTGCCAGCAGCTTAGCGGGTCTTGCGGGAGGGTCTTCGGTGTTTTTT
TRBV5-5	few	TRBJ1-4	NA	CASSLNPGEKLFF	TGTGCCAGCAGCCTTAACCCAGGGGAGAAACTGTTTTTT
TRBV5-1	NA	TRBJ2-7	NA	CASSLKGAGSYEQYF	TGCGCCAGCAGCTTGAAAGGTGCGGGCTCCTACGAGCAGTACTTC
TRBV5-5	NA	TRBJ2-2	NA	CASSLIRGTGELFF	TGTGCCAGCAGCTTGATCAGGGGTACCGGGGAGCTGTTTTTT
TRBV19	NA	TRBJ1-3	TRBD1	CASSTSGTGVGNTIYF	TGTGCCAGTAGTACCTCCGGGACAGGGGTCGGAAACACCATATATTTT
TRBV5-1	NA	TRBJ2-3	NA	CASSPGSYTDTQYF	TGCGCCAGCAGCCCGGGAAGCTACACAGATACGCAGTATTTT
TRBV2	NA	TRBJ1-2	TRBD1	CASSEAGDRFGYTF	TGTGCCAGCAGTGAAGCAGGGGACAGGTTCGGCTACACCTTC
TRBV28	NA	TRBJ1-1	NA	CASSRDGRNTGFF	TGTGCCAGCAGTAGGGACGGGAGGAACACCGGGTTCTTT
TRBV25-1	NA	TRBJ2-2	NA	CASSEQGLTANTGELFF	TGTGCCAGCAGTGAACAAGGACTCACTGCGAACACCGGGGAGCTGTTTTTT
TRBV27	NA	TRBJ2-7	NA	CASRPGAPVSEQYF	TGTGCCAGCCGTCCAGGGGCCCCAGTTTCCGAGCAGTACTTC
TRBV28	once	TRBJ2-7	TRBD1	CASSSWQGAGEQYF	TGTGCCAGCAGTTCCTGGCAGGGGGCGGGGGAGCAGTACTTC
TRBV5-6	many	TRBJ2-1	NA	CASSRTGNEQFF	TGTGCCAGCAGCCGGACTGGCAATGAGCAGTTCTTC
TRBV2	NA	TRBJ2-3	TRBD1	CASSRAGQDTDTQYF	TGTGCCAGCAGCCGGGCCGGACAGGACACAGATACGCAGTATTTT
TRBV7-3	NA	TRBJ2-3	NA	CASSFDYTDTQYF	TGTGCCAGCAGCTTTGACTACACAGATACGCAGTATTTT
TRBV18	NA	TRBJ2-7	NA	CASSPTRGDLHEQYF	TGTGCCAGCTCACCTACGAGGGGAGATCTTCACGAGCAGTACTTC
TRBV5-6	few	TRBJ2-1	NA	CASSFVDMDLDEQFF	TGTGCCAGCAGCTTCGTCGACATGGATCTCGATGAGCAGTTCTTC
TRBV7-9	NA	TRBJ2-7	TRBD1	CASSRTGGERYF	TGTGCCAGCAGCAGGACAGGAGGCGAGCGGTACTTC
TRBV15	medium-sized	TRBJ1-1	NA	CAMSFTENTEAFF	TGTGCCATGTCTTTTACGGAGAACACTGAAGCTTTCTTT
TRBV20-1	once	TRBJ1-2	NA	CSAWQLYGYTF	TGCAGTGCTTGGCAGCTCTATGGCTACACCTTC
TRBV27	NA	TRBJ2-5	NA	CASSSPGHGKGETQYF	TGTGCCAGCAGTTCTCCGGGACACGGAAAGGGGGAGACCCAGTACTTC
TRBV2	NA	TRBJ1-4	NA	CASSDRARKLFF	TGTGCCAGCAGTGACAGGGCGAGGAAACTGTTTTTT
TRBV19	once	TRBJ1-5	NA	CASSIDFSGQPQHF	TGTGCCAGTAGTATAGATTTTAGTGGTCAGCCCCAGCATTTT
TRBV29-1	NA	TRBJ1-1	TRBD1	CSVWTGENTEAFF	TGCAGCGTCTGGACAGGAGAGAACACTGAAGCTTTCTTT
TRBV28	few	TRBJ2-1	NA	CASSYNEQFF	TGTGCCAGCAGTTACAATGAGCAGTTCTTC
TRBV7-9	few	TRBJ2-2	NA	CASSLVGSHTEELFF	TGTGCCAGCAGCTTAGTTGGGAGCCACACCGAGGAGCTGTTTTTT
TRBV19	NA	TRBJ2-1	TRBD1	CASMDRINSYNEQFF	TGTGCCAGTATGGACAGGATAAACTCCTACAATGAGCAGTTCTTC
TRBV7-2	NA	TRBJ2-7	NA	CASSLDGSFSYEQYF	TGTGCCAGCAGCTTAGACGGGAGTTTCTCCTACGAGCAGTACTTC
TRBV19	many	TRBJ2-3	NA	CASSWTLTDTQYF	TGTGCCAGTAGTTGGACCCTCACAGATACGCAGTATTTT
TRBV7-2	NA	TRBJ2-3	NA	CASSSMRGIGDTQYF	TGTGCCAGCAGCTCTATGAGAGGGATCGGAGATACGCAGTATTTT
TRBV6-5	NA	TRBJ1-1	NA	CASIGVGTEAFF	TGTGCCAGCATCGGGGTCGGCACTGAAGCTTTCTTT
TRBV4-1	NA	TRBJ2-7	TRBD2	CASSQGVAGEWYEQYF	TGCGCCAGCAGCCAAGGGGTCGCGGGAGAGTGGTACGAGCAGTACTTC
TRBV7-3	NA	TRBJ2-5	TRBD2	CASSPQAGGTLETQYF	TGTGCCAGCAGCCCACAAGCGGGAGGCACCCTGGAGACCCAGTACTTC
TRBV5-1	NA	TRBJ2-6	NA	CASWVGSGANVLTF	TGCGCCAGCTGGGTGGGGTCAGGGGCCAACGTCCTGACTTTC
TRBV7-3	NA	TRBJ2-7	TRBD2	CASSLTGTSVYEQYF	TGTGCCAGCAGCTTAACCGGGACTAGCGTTTACGAGCAGTACTTC
TRBV6-4	NA	TRBJ1-1	TRBD1	CASRDRGFDTEAFF	TGTGCCAGCCGGGACAGGGGGTTTGACACTGAAGCTTTCTTT
TRBV5-6	NA	TRBJ2-7	NA	CASSTPRGSYEQYF	TGTGCCAGCAGCACACCTCGGGGCTCCTACGAGCAGTACTTC